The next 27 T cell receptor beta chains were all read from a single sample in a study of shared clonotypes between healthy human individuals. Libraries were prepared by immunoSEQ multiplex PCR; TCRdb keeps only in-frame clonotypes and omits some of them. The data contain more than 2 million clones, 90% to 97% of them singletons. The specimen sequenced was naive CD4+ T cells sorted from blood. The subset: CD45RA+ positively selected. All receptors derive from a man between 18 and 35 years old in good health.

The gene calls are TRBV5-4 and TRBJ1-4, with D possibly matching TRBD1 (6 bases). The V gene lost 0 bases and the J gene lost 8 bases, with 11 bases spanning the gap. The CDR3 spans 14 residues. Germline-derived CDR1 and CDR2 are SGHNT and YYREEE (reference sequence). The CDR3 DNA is TGTGCCAGCAGCTTGGCAGGGACACCGGAAAAACTGTTTTTT. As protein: CASSLAGTPEKLFF.

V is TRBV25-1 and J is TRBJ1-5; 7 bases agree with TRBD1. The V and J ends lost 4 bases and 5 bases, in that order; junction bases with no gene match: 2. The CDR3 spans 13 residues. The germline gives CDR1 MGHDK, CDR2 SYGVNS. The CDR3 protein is CASSGQGYQPQHF. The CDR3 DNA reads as TGTGCCAGCAGTGGACAGGGTTATCAGCCCCAGCATTTT.

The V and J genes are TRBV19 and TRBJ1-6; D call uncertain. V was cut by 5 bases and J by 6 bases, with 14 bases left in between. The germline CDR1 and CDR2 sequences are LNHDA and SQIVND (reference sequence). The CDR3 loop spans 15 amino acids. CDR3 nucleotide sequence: TGTGCCAGTAGTGAACTAGGGAAGGGTAATTCACCCCTCCACTTT. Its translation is CASSELGKGNSPLHF.

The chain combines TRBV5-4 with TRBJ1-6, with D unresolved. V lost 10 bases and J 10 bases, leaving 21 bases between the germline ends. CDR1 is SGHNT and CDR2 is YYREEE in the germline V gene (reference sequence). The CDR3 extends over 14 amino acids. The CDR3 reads CAQKDSRGGSPLHF. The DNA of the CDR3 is TGTGCCCAAAAAGATAGCCGGGGAGGATCACCCCTCCACTTT. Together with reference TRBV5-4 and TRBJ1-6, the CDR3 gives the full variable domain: ETGVTQSPTHLIKTRGQQVTLRCSSQSGHNTVSWYQQALGQGPQFIFQYYREEENGRGNFPPRFSGLQFPNYSSELNVNALELDDSALYLCAQKDSRGGSPLHFGNGTRLTVT.

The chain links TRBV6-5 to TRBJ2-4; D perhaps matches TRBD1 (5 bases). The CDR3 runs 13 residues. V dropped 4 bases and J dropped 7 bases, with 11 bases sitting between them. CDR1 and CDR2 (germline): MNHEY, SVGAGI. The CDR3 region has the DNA TGTGCCAGCAGTTCCCTCCACAGGAACATTCAGTACTTC. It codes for CASSSLHRNIQYF.

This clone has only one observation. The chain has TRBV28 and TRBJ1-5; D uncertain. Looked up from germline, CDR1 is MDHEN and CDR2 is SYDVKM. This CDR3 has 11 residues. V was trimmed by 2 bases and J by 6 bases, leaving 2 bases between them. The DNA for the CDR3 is TGTGCCAGCAGTTTACGTCAGCCCCAGCATTTT. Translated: CASSLRQPQHF.

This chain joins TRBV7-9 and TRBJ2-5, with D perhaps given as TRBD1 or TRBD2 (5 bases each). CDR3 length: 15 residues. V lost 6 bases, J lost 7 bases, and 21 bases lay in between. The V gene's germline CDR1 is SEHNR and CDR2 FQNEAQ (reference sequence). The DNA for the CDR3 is TGTGCCAGCAGAAGGCGAGGGGAACCGTTAGGGACCCAGTACTTC. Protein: CASRRRGEPLGTQYF.

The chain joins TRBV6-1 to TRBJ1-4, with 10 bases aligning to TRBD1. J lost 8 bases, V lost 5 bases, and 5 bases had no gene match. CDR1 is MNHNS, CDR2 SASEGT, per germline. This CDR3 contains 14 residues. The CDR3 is CASSRDRGKEKLFF. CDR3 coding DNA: TGTGCCAGCAGTCGGGACAGGGGAAAGGAAAAACTGTTTTTT.

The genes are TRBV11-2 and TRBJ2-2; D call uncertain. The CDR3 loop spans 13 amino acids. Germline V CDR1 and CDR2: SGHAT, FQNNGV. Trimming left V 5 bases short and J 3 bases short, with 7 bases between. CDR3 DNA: TGTGCCAGCAGCGCCTGGGACACCGGGGAGCTGTTTTTT. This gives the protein CASSAWDTGELFF.

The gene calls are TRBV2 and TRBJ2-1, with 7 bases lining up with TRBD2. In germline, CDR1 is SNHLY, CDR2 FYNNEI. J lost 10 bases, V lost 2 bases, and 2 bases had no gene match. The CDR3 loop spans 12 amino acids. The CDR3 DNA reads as TGTGCCAGCAGTGAATGGCGGGAGGAGCAGTTCTTC. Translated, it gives CASSEWREEQFF.

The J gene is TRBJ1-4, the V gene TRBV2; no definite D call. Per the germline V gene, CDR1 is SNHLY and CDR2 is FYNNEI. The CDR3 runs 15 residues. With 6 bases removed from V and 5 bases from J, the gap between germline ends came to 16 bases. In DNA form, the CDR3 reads TGTGCCAGCAGAGAACCCGGACCAGTAAATGAAAAACTGTTTTTT. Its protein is CASREPGPVNEKLFF. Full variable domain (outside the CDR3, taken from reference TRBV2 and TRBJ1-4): EPEVTQTPSHQVTQMGQEVILRCVPISNHLYFYWYRQILGQKVEFLVSFYNNEISEKSEIFDDQFSVERPDGSNFTLKIRSTKLEDSAMYFCASREPGPVNEKLFFGSGTQLSVL.

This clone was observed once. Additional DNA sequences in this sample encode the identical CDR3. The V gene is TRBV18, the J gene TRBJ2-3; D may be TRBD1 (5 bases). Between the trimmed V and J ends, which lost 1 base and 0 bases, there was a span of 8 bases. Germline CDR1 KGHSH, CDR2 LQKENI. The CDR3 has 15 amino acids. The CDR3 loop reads CASSPLTGSTDTQYF. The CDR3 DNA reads TGTGCCAGCTCACCACTCACAGGCAGCACAGATACGCAGTATTTT.

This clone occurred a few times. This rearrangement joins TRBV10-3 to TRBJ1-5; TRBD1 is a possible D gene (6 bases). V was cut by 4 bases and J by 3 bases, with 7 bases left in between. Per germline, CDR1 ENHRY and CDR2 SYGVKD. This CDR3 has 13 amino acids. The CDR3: CAISGQDNQPQHF. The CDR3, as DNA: TGTGCCATCAGTGGACAGGACAATCAGCCCCAGCATTTT.

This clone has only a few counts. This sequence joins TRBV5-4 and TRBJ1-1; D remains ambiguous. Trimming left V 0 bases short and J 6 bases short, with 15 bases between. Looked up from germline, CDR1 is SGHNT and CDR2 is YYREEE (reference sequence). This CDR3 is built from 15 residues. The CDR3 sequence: CASSLGGPGEAEAFF. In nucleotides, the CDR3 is TGTGCCAGCAGCTTGGGAGGGCCGGGCGAGGCTGAAGCTTTCTTT.

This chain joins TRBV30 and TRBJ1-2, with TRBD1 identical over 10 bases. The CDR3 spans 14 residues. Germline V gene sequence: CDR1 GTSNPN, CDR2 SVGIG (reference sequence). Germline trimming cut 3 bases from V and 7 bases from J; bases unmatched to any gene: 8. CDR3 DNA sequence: TGTGCCTGGAGCACGACAGGGGGCTTGGGTGGCTACACCTTC. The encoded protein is CAWSTTGGLGGYTF.

The CDR3, as DNA: TGTGCCAGTACCAGGACAGGGGAAAGCCCTGGAAACACCATATATTTT. Its protein product is CASTRTGESPGNTIYF. J is TRBJ1-3 and V is TRBV19, with 9 bases fitting TRBD1. CDR3 length: 16 residues. Germline values: CDR1 LNHDA, CDR2 SQIVND (reference sequence). The J segment lost 2 bases and the V segment lost 7 bases, leaving 9 bases of the junction unmatched.

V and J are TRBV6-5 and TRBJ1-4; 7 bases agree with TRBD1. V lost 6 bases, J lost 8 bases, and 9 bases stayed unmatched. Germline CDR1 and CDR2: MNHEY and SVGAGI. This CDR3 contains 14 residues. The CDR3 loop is CASSSQGGGEKLFF. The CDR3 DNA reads TGTGCCAGCAGCTCCCAGGGGGGTGGGGAAAAACTGTTTTTT.

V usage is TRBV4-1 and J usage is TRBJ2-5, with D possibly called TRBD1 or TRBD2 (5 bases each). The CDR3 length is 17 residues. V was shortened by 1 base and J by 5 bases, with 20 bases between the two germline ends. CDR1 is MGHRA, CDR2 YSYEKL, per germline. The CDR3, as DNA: TGCGCCAGCAGCCAAGTTGGGGACCCCCGAATTCGGGAGACCCAGTACTTC. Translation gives CASSQVGDPRIRETQYF.

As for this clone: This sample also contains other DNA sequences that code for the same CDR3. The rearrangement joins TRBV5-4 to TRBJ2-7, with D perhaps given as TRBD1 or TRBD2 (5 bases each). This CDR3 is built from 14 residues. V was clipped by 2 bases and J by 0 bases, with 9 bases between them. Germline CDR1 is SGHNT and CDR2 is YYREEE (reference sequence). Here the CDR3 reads CASSFGGSSYEQYF. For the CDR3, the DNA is TGTGCCAGCAGCTTTGGGGGATCCTCCTACGAGCAGTACTTC.

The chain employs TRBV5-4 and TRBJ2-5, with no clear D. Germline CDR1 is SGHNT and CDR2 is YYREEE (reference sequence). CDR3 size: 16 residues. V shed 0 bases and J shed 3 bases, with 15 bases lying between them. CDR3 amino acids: CASSLGGALYKETQYF. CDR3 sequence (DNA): TGTGCCAGCAGCTTGGGTGGAGCCCTGTACAAAGAGACCCAGTACTTC.

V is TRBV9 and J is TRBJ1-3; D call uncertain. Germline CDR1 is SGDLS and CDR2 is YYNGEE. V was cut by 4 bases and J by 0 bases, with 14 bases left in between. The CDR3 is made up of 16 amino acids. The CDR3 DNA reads TGTGCCAGCAGCCCCGACGGTAGCTTCTCTGGAAACACCATATATTTT. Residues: CASSPDGSFSGNTIYF. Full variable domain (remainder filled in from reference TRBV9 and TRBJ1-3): DSGVTQTPKHLITATGQRVTLRCSPRSGDLSVYWYQQSLDQGLQFLIQYYNGEERAKGNILERFSAQQFPDLHSELNLSSLELGDSALYFCASSPDGSFSGNTIYFGEGSWLTVV.

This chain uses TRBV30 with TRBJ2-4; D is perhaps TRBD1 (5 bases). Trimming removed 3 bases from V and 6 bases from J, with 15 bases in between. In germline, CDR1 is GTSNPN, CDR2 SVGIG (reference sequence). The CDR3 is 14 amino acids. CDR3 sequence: CAWSETRQGNIQYF. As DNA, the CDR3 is TGTGCCTGGAGCGAGACACGGCAGGGAAACATTCAGTACTTC.

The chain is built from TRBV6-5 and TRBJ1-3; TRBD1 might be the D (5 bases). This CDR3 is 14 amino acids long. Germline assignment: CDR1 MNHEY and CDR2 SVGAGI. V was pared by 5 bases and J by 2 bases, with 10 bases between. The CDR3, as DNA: TGTGCCAGCAGTGGGAGACAGCCTGGAAACACCATATATTTT. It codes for CASSGRQPGNTIYF.

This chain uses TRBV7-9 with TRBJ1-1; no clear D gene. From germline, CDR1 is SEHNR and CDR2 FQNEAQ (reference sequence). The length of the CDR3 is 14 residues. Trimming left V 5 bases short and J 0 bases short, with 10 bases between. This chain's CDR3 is CASSPLPMNTEAFF. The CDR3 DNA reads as TGTGCCAGCAGCCCCTTACCGATGAACACTGAAGCTTTCTTT.

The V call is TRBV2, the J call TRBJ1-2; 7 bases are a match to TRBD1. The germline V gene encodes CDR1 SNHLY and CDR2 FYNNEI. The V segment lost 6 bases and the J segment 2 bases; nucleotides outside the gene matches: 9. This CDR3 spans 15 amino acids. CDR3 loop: CASRIPGQLNYGYTF. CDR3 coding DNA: TGTGCCAGCAGGATACCGGGACAGCTGAACTATGGCTACACCTTC.

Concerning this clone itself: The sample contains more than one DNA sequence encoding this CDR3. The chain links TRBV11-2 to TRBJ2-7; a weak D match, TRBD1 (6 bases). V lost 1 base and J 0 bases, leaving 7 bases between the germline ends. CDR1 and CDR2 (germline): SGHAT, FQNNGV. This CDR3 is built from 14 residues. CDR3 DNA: TGTGCCAGCAGCTTAGGGACAGCCTCCTACGAGCAGTACTTC. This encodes CASSLGTASYEQYF.

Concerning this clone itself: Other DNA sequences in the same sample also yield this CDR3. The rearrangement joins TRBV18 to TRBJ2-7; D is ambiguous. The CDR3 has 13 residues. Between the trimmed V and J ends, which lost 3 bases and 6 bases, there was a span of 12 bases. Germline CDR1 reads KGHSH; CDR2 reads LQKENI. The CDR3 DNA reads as TGTGCCAGCTCACCTCCACGGGCTCTCGAGCAGTACTTC. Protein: CASSPPRALEQYF.